This T cell receptor (beta chain) was obtained from a study of shared clonotypes between healthy human individuals. Background on the study: Three plates each covered CD4 naive and memory; CD8 naive two, CD8 memory one. Whole-study results and caveats: It was anticipated that sequencing depth would influence how many clonotypes donors shared.

Looked up from germline, CDR1 is SGHNT and CDR2 is YYREEE (reference sequence). The CDR3 extends over 14 amino acids. V was clipped by 5 bases and J by 3 bases, with 14 bases between them. This clone came up once. Its antigen is not identified. Method: immunoSEQ multiplex PCR; TCRdb's copy keeps in-frame clones and lacks some. This table has hundreds of thousands of clones, around 97% appearing once. Sequenced sample: naive CD4+ T cells sorted from blood. Documented subset: CD45RA+ positively selected. The rearrangement links TRBV5-4 to TRBJ1-1; D not resolved. The sequence was obtained from a woman younger than 45 in good health. The CDR3 is CASSRRALDTEAFF. The CDR3 coding sequence is TGTGCCAGCAGTCGCCGGGCTCTGGACACTGAAGCTTTCTTT. The full variable domain, rest sourced from reference TRBV5-4 and TRBJ1-1, is ETGVTQSPTHLIKTRGQQVTLRCSSQSGHNTVSWYQQALGQGPQFIFQYYREEENGRGNFPPRFSGLQFPNYSSELNVNALELDDSALYLCASSRRALDTEAFFGQGTRLTVV.